The 11 T cell receptor beta chains listed next were all sequenced from one sample in a study of blood T cell repertoires in COVID-19. Method: immunoSEQ multiplex PCR; TCRdb's copy keeps in-frame clones and lacks some. Of roughly 200,000 clones in the sample, around 89% were seen once. What was sequenced was peripheral blood. The source is a man between 65 and 85 years old with acute or convalescent COVID-19.

The chain employs TRBV7-9 and TRBJ2-3, with 7 bases lining up with TRBD2. V lost 0 bases to trimming and J lost 0 bases; unmatched junction nucleotides: 3. CDR3 size: 16 residues. Per the germline V gene, CDR1 is SEHNR and CDR2 is FQNEAQ (reference sequence). The CDR3 bases are TGTGCCAGCAGCTTAGCGCGGGGAGGGAGCACAGATACGCAGTATTTT. Translated, it gives CASSLARGGSTDTQYF.

This clone was found once. The V call is TRBV11-2, the J call TRBJ2-5, with 9 nucleotides matching TRBD2. Germline CDR1 reads SGHAT; CDR2 reads FQNNGV. The CDR3 runs 18 residues. The trim removed 2 bases at V and 4 bases at J, leaving 14 bases unmatched. The CDR3 nucleotides are TGTGCCAGCAGCTTAACATCCCGCCTAGCGGGATATGGAGAGACCCAGTACTTC. Amino acids: CASSLTSRLAGYGETQYF.

V gene TRBV4-1 combines with J gene TRBJ1-2; TRBD1 matches at 7 bases. CDR3 length: 13 amino acids. Unmatched junction bases numbered 4, after V lost 6 bases and J lost 3 bases. Germline V lookup: CDR1 MGHRA, CDR2 YSYEKL. The CDR3 nucleotides read TGCGCCAGCAGTCCTCAGGGGGACTATGGCTACACCTTC. Translating gives CASSPQGDYGYTF.

This clone appeared a single time. This chain links TRBV30 with TRBJ2-5; perhaps TRBD1 as D (5 bases). The germline V gene encodes CDR1 GTSNPN and CDR2 SVGIG (reference sequence). V was clipped by 0 bases and J by 7 bases, with 18 bases between them. This CDR3 comprises 15 residues. CDR3 DNA sequence: TGTGCCTGGAGTGTAGGGGCCAGCCCGTCAGGGACCCAGTACTTC. This encodes CAWSVGASPSGTQYF. The whole variable domain, remainder taken from reference TRBV30 and TRBJ2-5, is SQTIHQWPATLVQPVGSPLSLECTVEGTSNPNLYWYRQAAGRGLQLLFYSVGIGQISSEVPQNLSASRPQDRQFILSSKKLLLSDSGFYLCAWSVGASPSGTQYFGPGTRLLVL.

The V gene is TRBV15, the J gene TRBJ2-5; D gene ambiguous. CDR1 LNHNV and CDR2 YYDKDF come from the germline V gene (reference sequence). The V gene lost 2 bases and the J gene lost 5 bases, with 9 bases spanning the gap. The length of the CDR3 is 13 residues. The CDR3 loop reads CATSRYGEETQYF. CDR3 coding DNA: TGTGCCACCAGCAGATACGGTGAGGAGACCCAGTACTTC.

This chain links TRBV27 with TRBJ2-2, with D perhaps matching TRBD2 (6 bases). Germline lookup yields CDR1 MNHEY and CDR2 SMNVEV (reference sequence). This CDR3 spans 15 amino acids. Trimming shortened V by 5 bases and J by 4 bases, and 14 bases separated the two germline ends. CDR3 loop: CASSPVLGGTGELFF. In nucleotides, the CDR3 is TGTGCCAGCAGTCCCGTTCTGGGGGGCACCGGGGAGCTGTTTTTT.

The chain combines TRBV18 with TRBJ2-5, with 7 bases fitting TRBD2. There are 16 residues in the CDR3. Germline CDR1 and CDR2: KGHSH and LQKENI. The ends lost 6 bases at V and 1 base at J; junction bases unmatched: 11. CDR3 amino acids: CASSYRAGAFQETQYF. The CDR3, as DNA: TGTGCCAGCTCCTACCGGGCGGGAGCTTTCCAAGAGACCCAGTACTTC.

The V and J genes are TRBV15 and TRBJ1-5, with 8 bases lining up with TRBD1. Germline loops: CDR1 LNHNV, CDR2 YYDKDF (reference sequence). The CDR3 spans 18 residues. V gave up 0 bases and J gave up 4 bases; unmatched junction bases: 11. The CDR3 reads CATSRELGGTGVNQPQHF. As DNA, the CDR3 is TGTGCCACCAGCAGAGAACTCGGGGGGACAGGAGTAAATCAGCCCCAGCATTTT.

The table lists this clone with a count of one. Here the CDR3 DNA reads TGTGCCAGCAGTGGCCGGGACAGATTTAGCAATCAGCCCCAGCATTTT. Its translation: CASSGRDRFSNQPQHF. The gene calls are TRBV6-1 and TRBJ1-5, with 7 bases lining up with TRBD1. The length of the CDR3 is 16 residues. The germline gives CDR1 MNHNS, CDR2 SASEGT. The V gene end was trimmed by 4 bases and the J gene end by 0 bases; junction bases not matched to a gene: 6.

The chain has TRBV5-4 and TRBJ2-1, with TRBD2 matching 9 bases. This CDR3 contains 16 residues. V trimming: 5 bases; J trimming: 9 bases; junction bases outside the gene matches: 15. Germline V gene lookup returns CDR1 SGHNT and CDR2 YYREEE (reference sequence). For the CDR3, the DNA is TGTGCCAGCAGTCCCGGGGTAGCGGGAGTTTTCGGTGAGCAGTTCTTC. It codes for CASSPGVAGVFGEQFF. Drawing the rest from reference TRBV5-4 and TRBJ2-1, the complete variable domain is ETGVTQSPTHLIKTRGQQVTLRCSSQSGHNTVSWYQQALGQGPQFIFQYYREEENGRGNFPPRFSGLQFPNYSSELNVNALELDDSALYLCASSPGVAGVFGEQFFGPGTRLTVL.

V is TRBV27 and J is TRBJ2-3; TRBD2 matches 7 bases. Germline V lookup: CDR1 MNHEY, CDR2 SMNVEV (reference sequence). The CDR3 length is 16 residues. V dropped 5 bases and J dropped 2; count of bases not matched to a gene: 10. DNA for the CDR3: TGTGCCAGCAGTCGCATAGCGGGCGGCTCCACAGATACGCAGTATTTT. Residues: CASSRIAGGSTDTQYF.